The sequence of this TCR beta chain was determined in a study of early T cells in non-severe SARS-CoV-2 infection. In the study overall: Sequencing of bulk RNA from unsorted whole blood was done, without chain pairing.

As part of library construction, unique molecular identifiers were attached to individual cDNA molecules. From the 5' RACE reads, TCRdb called clonotypes with MiXCR, one entry per CDR3 protein. Of about 81,000 distinct CDR3 sequences detected, roughly 6% appear once; the ten largest clones hold roughly 8.1%. Study-wide results and limits: Private and CD4 specificities were missed by VDJdb matching, which favored anti-spike CD8 responses.

V was shortened by 2 bases and J by 1 base, with 8 bases between the two germline ends. Germline V CDR1 and CDR2: SGHTA, FQGNSA. This CDR3 contains 14 residues. In this sample, this clonotype turned up many times. What it binds is unknown. This TCR derives from an adult who was a healthcare worker with PCR-confirmed SARS-CoV-2 infection or an uninfected control (not recorded which). Material: whole blood. The chain has TRBV7-2 and TRBJ2-5; TRBD1 might be the D (5 bases). In nucleotides, the CDR3 is TGTGCCAGCAGCTTAAGGGGAACCCAAGAGACCCAGTACTTC. This codes for CASSLRGTQETQYF.